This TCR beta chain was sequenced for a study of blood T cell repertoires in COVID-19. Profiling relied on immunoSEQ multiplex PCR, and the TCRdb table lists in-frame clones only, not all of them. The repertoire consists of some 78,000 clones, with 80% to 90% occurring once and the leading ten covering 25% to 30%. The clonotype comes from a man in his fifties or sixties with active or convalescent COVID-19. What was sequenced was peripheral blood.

The CDR3 reads CASSRTGVYGYTF. In DNA form, the CDR3 reads TGTGCCAGCAGCCGGACAGGCGTCTATGGCTACACCTTC. J is TRBJ1-2 and V is TRBV5-8; TRBD1 matches 7 bases. Germline V gene sequence: CDR1 SGHTS, CDR2 YDEGEE. CDR3 length equals 13 residues. J gave up 4 bases and V 4 bases, and 4 bases lay outside the gene matches.